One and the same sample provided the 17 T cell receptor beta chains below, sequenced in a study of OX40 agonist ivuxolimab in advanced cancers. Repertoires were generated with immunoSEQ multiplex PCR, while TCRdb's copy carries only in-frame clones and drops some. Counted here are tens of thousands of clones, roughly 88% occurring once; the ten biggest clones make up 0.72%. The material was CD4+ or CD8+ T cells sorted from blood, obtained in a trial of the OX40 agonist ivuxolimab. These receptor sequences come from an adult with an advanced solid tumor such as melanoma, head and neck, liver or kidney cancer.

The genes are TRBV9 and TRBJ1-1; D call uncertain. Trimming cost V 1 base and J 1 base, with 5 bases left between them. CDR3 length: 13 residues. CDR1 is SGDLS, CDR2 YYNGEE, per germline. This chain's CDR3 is CASSVSQNTEAFF. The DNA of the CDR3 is TGTGCCAGCAGCGTAAGTCAGAACACTGAAGCTTTCTTT.

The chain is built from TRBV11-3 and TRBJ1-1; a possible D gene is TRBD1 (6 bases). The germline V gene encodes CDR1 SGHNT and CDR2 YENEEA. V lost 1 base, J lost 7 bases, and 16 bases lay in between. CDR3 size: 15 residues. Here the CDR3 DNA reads TGTGCCAGCAGCTTAGGAACAGGGAGGACAAATGAAGCTTTCTTT. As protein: CASSLGTGRTNEAFF.

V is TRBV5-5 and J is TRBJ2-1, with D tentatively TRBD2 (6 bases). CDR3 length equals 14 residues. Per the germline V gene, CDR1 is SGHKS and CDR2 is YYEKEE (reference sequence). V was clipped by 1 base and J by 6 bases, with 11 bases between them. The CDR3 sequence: CASSLSPAGNEQFF. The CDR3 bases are TGTGCCAGCAGCTTGTCACCAGCGGGCAATGAGCAGTTCTTC. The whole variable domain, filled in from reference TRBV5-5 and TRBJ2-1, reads DAGVTQSPTHLIKTRGQQVTLRCSPISGHKSVSWYQQVLGQGPQFIFQYYEKEERGRGNFPDRFSARQFPNYSSELNVNALLLGDSALYLCASSLSPAGNEQFFGPGTRLTVL.

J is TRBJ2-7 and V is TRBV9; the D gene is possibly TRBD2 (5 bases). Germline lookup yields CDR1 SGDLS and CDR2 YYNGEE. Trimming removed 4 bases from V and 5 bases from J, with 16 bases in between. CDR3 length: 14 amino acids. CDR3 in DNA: TGTGCCAGCAGCCCTCTGGGAGTCGAAGACGAGCAGTACTTC. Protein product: CASSPLGVEDEQYF.

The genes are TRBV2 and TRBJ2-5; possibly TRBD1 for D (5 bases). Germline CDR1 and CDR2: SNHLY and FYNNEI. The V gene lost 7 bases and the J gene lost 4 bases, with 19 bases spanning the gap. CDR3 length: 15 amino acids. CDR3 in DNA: TGTGCCAGCATTGATCAGGGAATTCCGGGAGAGACCCAGTACTTC. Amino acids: CASIDQGIPGETQYF.

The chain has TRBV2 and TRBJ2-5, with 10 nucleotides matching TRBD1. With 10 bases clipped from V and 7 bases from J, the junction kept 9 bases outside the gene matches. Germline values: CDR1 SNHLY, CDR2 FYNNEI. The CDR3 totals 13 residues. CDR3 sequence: CATGQGVKGTQYF. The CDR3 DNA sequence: TGTGCCACTGGACAGGGGGTAAAGGGGACCCAGTACTTC.

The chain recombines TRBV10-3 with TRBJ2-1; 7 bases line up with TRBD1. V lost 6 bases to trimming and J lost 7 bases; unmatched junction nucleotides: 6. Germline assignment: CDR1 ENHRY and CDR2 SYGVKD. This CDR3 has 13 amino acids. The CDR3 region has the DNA TGTGCCATCAGACCCGGGACAGATAATGAGCAGTTCTTC. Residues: CAIRPGTDNEQFF.

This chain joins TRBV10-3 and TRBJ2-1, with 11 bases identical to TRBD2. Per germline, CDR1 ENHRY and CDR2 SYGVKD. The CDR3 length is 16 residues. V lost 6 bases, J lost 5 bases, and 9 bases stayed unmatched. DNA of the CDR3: TGTGCCATCAGACCCTGGATTAGCGGGGGGGACAATGAGCAGTTCTTC. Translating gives CAIRPWISGGDNEQFF.

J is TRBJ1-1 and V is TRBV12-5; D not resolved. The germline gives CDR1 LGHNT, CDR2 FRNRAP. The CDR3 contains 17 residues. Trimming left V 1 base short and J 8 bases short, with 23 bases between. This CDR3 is CASGLARGRGLAGEAFF. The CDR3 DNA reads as TGTGCTAGTGGTTTGGCCCGAGGTCGTGGGCTCGCTGGAGAAGCTTTCTTT.

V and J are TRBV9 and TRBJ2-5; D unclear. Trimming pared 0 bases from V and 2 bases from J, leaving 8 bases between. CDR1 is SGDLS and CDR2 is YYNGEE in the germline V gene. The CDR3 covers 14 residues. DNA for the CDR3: TGTGCCAGCAGCGTAGGAGTAGCACAAGAGACCCAGTACTTC. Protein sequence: CASSVGVAQETQYF.

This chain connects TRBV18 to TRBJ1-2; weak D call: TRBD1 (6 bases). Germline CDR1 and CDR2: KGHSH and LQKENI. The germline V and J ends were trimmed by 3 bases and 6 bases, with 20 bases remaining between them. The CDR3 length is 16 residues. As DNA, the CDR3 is TGTGCCAGCTCACCCCTCCCGGTAAGGGGGAGAGATGGCTACACCTTC. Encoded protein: CASSPLPVRGRDGYTF.

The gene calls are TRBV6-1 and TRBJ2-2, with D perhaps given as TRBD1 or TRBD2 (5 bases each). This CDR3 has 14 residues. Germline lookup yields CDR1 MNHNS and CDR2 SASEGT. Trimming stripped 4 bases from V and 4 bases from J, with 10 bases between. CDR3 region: CASSVGTPTGELFF. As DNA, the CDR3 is TGTGCCAGCAGTGTGGGGACCCCCACCGGGGAGCTGTTTTTT.

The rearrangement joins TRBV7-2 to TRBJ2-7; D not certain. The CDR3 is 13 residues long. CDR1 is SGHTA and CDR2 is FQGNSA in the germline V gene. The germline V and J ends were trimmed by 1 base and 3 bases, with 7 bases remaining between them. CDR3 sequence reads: CASSLGNSYEQYF. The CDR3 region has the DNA TGTGCCAGCAGCTTAGGGAACAGCTACGAGCAGTACTTC.

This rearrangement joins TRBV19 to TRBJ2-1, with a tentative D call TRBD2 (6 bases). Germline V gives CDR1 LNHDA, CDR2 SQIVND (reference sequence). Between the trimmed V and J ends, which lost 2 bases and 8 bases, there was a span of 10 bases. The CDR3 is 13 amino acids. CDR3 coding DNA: TGTGCCAGTAGTATATTTAGGGAGGATGAGCAGTTCTTC. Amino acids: CASSIFREDEQFF. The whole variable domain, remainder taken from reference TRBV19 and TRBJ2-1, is DGGITQSPKYLFRKEGQNVTLSCEQNLNHDAMYWYRQDPGQGLRLIYYSQIVNDFQKGDIAEGYSVSREKKESFPLTVTSAQKNPTAFYLCASSIFREDEQFFGPGTRLTVL.

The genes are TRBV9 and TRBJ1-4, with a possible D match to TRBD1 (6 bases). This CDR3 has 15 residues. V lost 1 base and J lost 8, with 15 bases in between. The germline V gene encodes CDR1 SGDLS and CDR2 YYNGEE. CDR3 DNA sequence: TGTGCCAGCAGCGTATGGAAAGGGGGAAGCGAAAAACTGTTTTTT. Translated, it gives CASSVWKGGSEKLFF.

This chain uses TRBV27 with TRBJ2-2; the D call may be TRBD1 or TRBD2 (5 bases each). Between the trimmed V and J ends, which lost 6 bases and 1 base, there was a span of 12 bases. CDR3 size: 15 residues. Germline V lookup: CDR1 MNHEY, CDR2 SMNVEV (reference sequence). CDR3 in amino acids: CASRIGTLNTGELFF. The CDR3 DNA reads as TGTGCCAGCAGGATAGGGACGCTGAACACCGGGGAGCTGTTTTTT.

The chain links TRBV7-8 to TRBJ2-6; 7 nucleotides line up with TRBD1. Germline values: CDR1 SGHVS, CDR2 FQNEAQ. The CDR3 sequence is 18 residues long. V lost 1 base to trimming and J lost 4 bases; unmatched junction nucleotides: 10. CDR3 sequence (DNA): TGTGCCAGCAGCTTAGGGTACAGGGGAACGAAAGGGGCCAACGTCCTGACTTTC. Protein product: CASSLGYRGTKGANVLTF.